What follows is one TCR beta chain and its context. The antigen is not known. V lost 0 bases, J lost 4 bases, and 9 bases lay in between. The germline CDR1 and CDR2 sequences are MGHRA and YSYEKL. The CDR3 has 15 residues. These data originate in a study of T cells after yellow fever vaccination. UMIs were added to TCR cDNA along with a universal primer site when it was made by 5'RACE template switching. MiXCR was run by TCRdb on the 5' RACE reads, yielding one entry per CDR3 protein. The sample shows some 350,000 distinct CDR3 sequences, roughly 8.7% of them seen only once. Overall study results and limits: Few clonotypes appeared in both CD4 and CD8 compartments. Peaking on day 5 versus 15, the secondary response was faster but weaker.

Specimen: PBMCs, collected on the day of the first yellow fever vaccination. V gene TRBV4-1 combines with J gene TRBJ2-2; TRBD2 might be the D (7 bases). This clonotype was sampled from a man between 18 and 35 years old who received the YFV17D yellow fever vaccine. The CDR3 spells CASSQDAGATGELFF. In DNA form, the CDR3 reads TGCGCCAGCAGCCAAGATGCGGGGGCCACCGGGGAGCTGTTTTTT.